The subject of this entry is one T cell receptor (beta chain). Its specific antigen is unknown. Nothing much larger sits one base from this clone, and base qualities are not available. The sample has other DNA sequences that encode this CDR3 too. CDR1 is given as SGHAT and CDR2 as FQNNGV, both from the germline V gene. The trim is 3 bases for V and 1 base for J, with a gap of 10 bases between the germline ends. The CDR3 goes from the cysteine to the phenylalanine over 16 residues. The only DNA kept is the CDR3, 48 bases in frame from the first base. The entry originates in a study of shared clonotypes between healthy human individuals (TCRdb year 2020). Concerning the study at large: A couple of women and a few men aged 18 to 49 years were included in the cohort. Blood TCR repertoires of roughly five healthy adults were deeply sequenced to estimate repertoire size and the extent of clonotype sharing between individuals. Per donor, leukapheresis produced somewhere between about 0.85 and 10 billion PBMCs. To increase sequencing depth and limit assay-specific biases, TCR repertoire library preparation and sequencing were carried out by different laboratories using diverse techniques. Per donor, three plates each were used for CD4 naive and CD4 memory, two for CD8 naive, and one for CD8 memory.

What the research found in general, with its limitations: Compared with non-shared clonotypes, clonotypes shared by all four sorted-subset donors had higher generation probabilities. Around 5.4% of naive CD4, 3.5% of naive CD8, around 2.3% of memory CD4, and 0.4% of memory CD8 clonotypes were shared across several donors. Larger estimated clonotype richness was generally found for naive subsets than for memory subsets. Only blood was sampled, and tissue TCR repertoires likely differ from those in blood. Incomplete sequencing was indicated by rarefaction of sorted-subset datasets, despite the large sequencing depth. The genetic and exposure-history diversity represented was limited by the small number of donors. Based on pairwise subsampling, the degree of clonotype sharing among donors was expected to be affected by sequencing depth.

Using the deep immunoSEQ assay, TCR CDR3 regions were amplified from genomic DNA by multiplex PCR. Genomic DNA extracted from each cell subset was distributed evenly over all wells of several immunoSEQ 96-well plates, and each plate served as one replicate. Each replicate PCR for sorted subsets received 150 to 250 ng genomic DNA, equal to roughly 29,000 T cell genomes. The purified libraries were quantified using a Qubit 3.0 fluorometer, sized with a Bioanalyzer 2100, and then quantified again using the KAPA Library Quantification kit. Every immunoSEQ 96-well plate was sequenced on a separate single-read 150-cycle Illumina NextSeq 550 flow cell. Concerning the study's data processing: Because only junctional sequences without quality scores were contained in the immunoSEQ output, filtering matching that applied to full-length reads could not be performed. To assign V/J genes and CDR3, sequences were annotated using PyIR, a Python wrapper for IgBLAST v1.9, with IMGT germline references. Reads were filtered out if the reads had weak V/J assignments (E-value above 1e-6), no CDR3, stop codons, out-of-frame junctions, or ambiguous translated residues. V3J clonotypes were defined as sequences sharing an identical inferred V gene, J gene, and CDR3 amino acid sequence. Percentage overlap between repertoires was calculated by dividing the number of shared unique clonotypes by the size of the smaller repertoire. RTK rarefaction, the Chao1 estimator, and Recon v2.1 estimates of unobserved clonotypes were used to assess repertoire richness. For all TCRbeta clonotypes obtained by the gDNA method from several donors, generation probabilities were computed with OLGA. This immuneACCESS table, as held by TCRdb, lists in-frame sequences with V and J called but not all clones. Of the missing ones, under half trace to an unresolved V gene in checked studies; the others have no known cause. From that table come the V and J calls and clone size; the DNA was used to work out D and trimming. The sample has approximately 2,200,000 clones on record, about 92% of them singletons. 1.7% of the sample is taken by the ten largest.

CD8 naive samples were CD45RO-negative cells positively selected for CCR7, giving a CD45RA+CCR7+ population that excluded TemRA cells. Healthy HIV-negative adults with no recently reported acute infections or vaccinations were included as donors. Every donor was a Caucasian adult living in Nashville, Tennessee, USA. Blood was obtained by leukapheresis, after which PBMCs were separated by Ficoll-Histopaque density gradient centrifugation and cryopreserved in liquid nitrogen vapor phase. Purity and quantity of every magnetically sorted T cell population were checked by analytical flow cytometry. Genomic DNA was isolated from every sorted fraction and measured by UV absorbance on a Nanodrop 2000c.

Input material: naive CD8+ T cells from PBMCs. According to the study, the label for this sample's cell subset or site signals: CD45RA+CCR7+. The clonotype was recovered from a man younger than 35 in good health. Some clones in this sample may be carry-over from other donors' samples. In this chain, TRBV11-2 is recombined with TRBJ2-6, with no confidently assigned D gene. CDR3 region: CASSFNRVSGANVLTF. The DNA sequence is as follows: TGTGCCAGCAGCTTTAACAGAGTTTCTGGGGCCAACGTCCTGACTTTC.